This is a list of T cell receptor beta chains from one sample in a study of preoperative IRX-2 immunotherapy in early breast cancer. Sequencing was performed with immunoSEQ multiplex PCR; in TCRdb, only in-frame clones are kept and a portion is missing. The sample lists around 62,000 clones; around 94% were seen once. This specimen was acquired from a patient treated with IRX-2 immunotherapy. These receptor sequences come from a human donor with breast cancer. Each CDR3 is given with its conserved first and last residue. D genes are given only for firm matches. Clone size is given for some rows only: seen once, a few or many times, or a class if the clone is expanded.

clone size	D gene	J gene	V gene	CDR3 DNA	CDR3 protein
NA	NA	TRBJ1-1	TRBV7-2	TGTGCCAGCAGCTGGGGGCAACCGGGAGCTTTCTTT	CASSWGQPGAFF
once	TRBD1	TRBJ1-2	TRBV16	TGTGCCAGCAGCCCCGACAGGGGAAACGGCTACACCTTC	CASSPDRGNGYTF
NA	NA	TRBJ2-1	TRBV15	TGTGCCACCAGCAGAGATTTAGGTGACGGGAGTGAGCAGTTCTTC	CATSRDLGDGSEQFF
NA	NA	TRBJ1-4	TRBV19	TGTGCCAGTATTAGCCAGGGAAGAGAAAAACTGTTTTTT	CASISQGREKLFF
NA	NA	TRBJ2-1	TRBV2	TGTGCCAGCATCGAAGGGCGGGGTTCTTCCTACAATGAGCAGTTCTTC	CASIEGRGSSYNEQFF
NA	TRBD2	TRBJ2-1	TRBV11-3	TGTGCCAGCAGCTCCGGACCGGGACTAGCGGAGACTTACAATGAGCAGTTCTTC	CASSSGPGLAETYNEQFF
once	TRBD1	TRBJ2-1	TRBV7-2	TGTGCCAGCAGCACCTCCCCCGTGACAGGGGGCACCAATGAGCAGTTCTTC	CASSTSPVTGGTNEQFF
NA	TRBD1	TRBJ1-5	TRBV28	TGTGCCAGCAGTTTATGGGGGACAGGACGCGATCAGCCCCAGCATTTT	CASSLWGTGRDQPQHF
NA	TRBD1	TRBJ1-2	TRBV28	TGTGCCAGCAGTTCGCCGACAGGGCTTTATGGCTACACCTTC	CASSSPTGLYGYTF
NA	NA	TRBJ2-7	TRBV11-1	TGTGCCAGCAGTTTTTCCTACGAGCAGTACTTC	CASSFSYEQYF
NA	NA	TRBJ1-5	TRBV19	TGTGCCAGTTGGGGCGTCGCCTCCAATCAGCCCCAGCATTTT	CASWGVASNQPQHF
NA	NA	TRBJ1-1	TRBV5-4	TGTGCCAGCAGCTTGGGGGGTGACAGGCGATGGAACACTGAAGCTTTCTTT	CASSLGGDRRWNTEAFF
few	NA	TRBJ2-5	TRBV20-1	TGCAGTGCTAGTCGTGGGGAGGCCCAGTACTTC	CSASRGEAQYF
NA	NA	TRBJ1-1	TRBV2	TGTGCCAGCAGCGGACAGACGAACACTGAAGCTTTCTTT	CASSGQTNTEAFF
NA	NA	TRBJ2-7	TRBV19	TGTGCCAGTAGGACCTTGGACCCTCCCTACGAGCAGTACTTC	CASRTLDPPYEQYF
once	NA	TRBJ1-1	TRBV4-3	TGCGCCAGCAGCCAAGGGTCCCAGTATGGGGCAGAAGCTTTCTTT	CASSQGSQYGAEAFF
NA	NA	TRBJ2-5	TRBV7-8	TGTGCCAGCAGCGACCAAGAGACCCAGTACTTC	CASSDQETQYF
NA	TRBD1	TRBJ2-5	TRBV6-6	TGTGCCAGCAGTCCCCGGATACAGGGGGAGACCCAGTACTTC	CASSPRIQGETQYF
NA	NA	TRBJ1-1	TRBV15	TGTGCCACCAGCCCCCCTGGGGCTTCGAACACTGAAGCTTTCTTT	CATSPPGASNTEAFF
NA	TRBD2	TRBJ2-7	TRBV6-6	TGTGCCAGCAAGAGACTAGCCCAAAGGTTCGGGCAGTACTTC	CASKRLAQRFGQYF
NA	NA	TRBJ2-7	TRBV28	TGTGCCAGCAGAACGTTTCCGGGAACCGCCTACGAGCAGTACTTC	CASRTFPGTAYEQYF
once	NA	TRBJ1-6	TRBV2	TGTGCCAGCAGGCAGGCTCAACATAATTCACCCCTCCACTTT	CASRQAQHNSPLHF
NA	TRBD2	TRBJ2-1	TRBV7-9	TGTGCCAGCAGCTTAACTAGCGGGGCCTACAATGAGCAGTTCTTC	CASSLTSGAYNEQFF
NA	TRBD2	TRBJ2-2	TRBV5-4	TGTGCCAGCAGCTGGAACGGGGGGGCGTCCGGGGAGCTGTTTTTT	CASSWNGGASGELFF
NA	TRBD1	TRBJ1-4	TRBV19	TGTGCCAGTAGACCCTCAGGGGGTTACGAAAAACTGTTTTTT	CASRPSGGYEKLFF
NA	TRBD1	TRBJ1-2	TRBV28	TGTGCCAGCAGTTTAGGACAGGGCAACTATGGCTACACCTTC	CASSLGQGNYGYTF
NA	TRBD2	TRBJ2-5	TRBV7-2	TGTGCCAGCAGCCCTGGGACTAGTGGGAGGAGAGAGACCCAGTACTTC	CASSPGTSGRRETQYF
few	TRBD1	TRBJ1-1	TRBV10-3	TGTGCCATCGGGGACAGGATACCCATTGAAGCTTTCTTT	CAIGDRIPIEAFF
few	TRBD2	TRBJ2-7	TRBV11-2	TGTGCCAGCACCCAACCTAGCGGGGGTTACGAGCAGTACTTC	CASTQPSGGYEQYF
NA	TRBD2	TRBJ2-1	TRBV11-2	TGTGCCAGCAGCTTAGGGTACCCGGGACTAGCGGGCTACAATGAGCAGTTCTTC	CASSLGYPGLAGYNEQFF
NA	NA	TRBJ1-1	TRBV6-6	TGTGCCAGCAGGCAGGGGAACACTGAAGCTTTCTTT	CASRQGNTEAFF
NA	TRBD2	TRBJ2-1	TRBV5-6	TGTGCCAGCAGCCCGTATCTAGCGGGAGCCTACAATGAGCAGTTCTTC	CASSPYLAGAYNEQFF